Each of the 21 T cell receptor beta chains below was sequenced from the same sample in a study of Ad26.COV2.S vaccination and SARS-CoV-2 variants. Treatment described: around 19 received Ad26.COV2.S at low or high dose, single or two shots; roughly five received placebo; per-sample allocation not given. The samples were gathered on day 63 after the first injection of vaccine or placebo. Here immunoSEQ multiplex PCR was the method, and the copy in TCRdb shows in-frame clones only, minus some. The top ten hold 1.9% of the sample, which has about 400,000 clones, around nine tenths seen once. The material sequenced was peripheral blood, taken in a trial of Ad26.COV2.S vaccine versus placebo. The receptors come from a person between 18 and 59 years old who received the Ad26.COV2.S COVID-19 vaccine or a placebo.

This clone was seen only a few times. This chain joins TRBV7-9 and TRBJ2-7, with no clear D. The CDR3 runs to 13 residues. Germline V gives CDR1 SEHNR, CDR2 FQNEAQ (reference sequence). V lost 0 bases, J lost 2 bases, and 5 bases lay in between. The CDR3 DNA sequence: TGTGCCAGCAGCTTAGCCGCCACCTACGAGCAGTACTTC. It is translated as CASSLAATYEQYF.

The V and J genes are TRBV4-1 and TRBJ2-7; D call uncertain. CDR3 length equals 14 residues. CDR1 is MGHRA and CDR2 is YSYEKL in the germline V gene. Trimming took off 0 bases at V and 5 bases at J, with 11 bases between the two ends. CDR3 sequence (DNA): TGCGCCAGCAGCCAAGAACCGGGTAGGAACGAGCAGTACTTC. Its translation is CASSQEPGRNEQYF.

V is TRBV4-2 and J is TRBJ2-5; D is possibly TRBD2 (5 bases). Trimming removed 0 bases at V and 5 bases at J, with 10 bases between. Germline V CDR1 and CDR2: LGHNA, YNFKEQ. There are 14 residues in the CDR3. CDR3 bases: TGTGCCAGCAGCCAAGATTCCGGGATTGAGACCCAGTACTTC. This codes for CASSQDSGIETQYF.

The chain is built from TRBV4-2 and TRBJ2-1, with 7 bases aligning to TRBD2. Germline values: CDR1 LGHNA, CDR2 YNFKEQ. The CDR3 is made up of 17 amino acids. Trimming took 0 bases from V and 9 from J; bases not matched to a gene: 14. CDR3 bases: TGTGCCAGCAGCCAAGAAACAGCGGGGAGGTATACGGGTGAGCAGTTCTTC. Residues: CASSQETAGRYTGEQFF.

The chain uses TRBV10-1 and TRBJ2-5; tentative D call: TRBD2 (6 bases). This CDR3 has 13 residues. CDR1 and CDR2 from the germline V gene are WNHNN and SYGVQD (reference sequence). With 4 bases removed from V and 5 bases from J, the gap between germline ends came to 11 bases. The CDR3 DNA reads TGCGCCAGCAGTGTTAAAGGGAGGGAGACCCAGTACTTC. Protein sequence: CASSVKGRETQYF.

This clone has only a few counts. This sequence joins TRBV3-1 (or the pseudogene TRBV3-2) and TRBJ1-6, with 7 nucleotides matching TRBD1. CDR1 and CDR2 from the germline V gene are LGHDT and YNNKEL (reference sequence). V was clipped by 5 bases and J by 7 bases; unmatched bases: 5. The CDR3 has 14 residues. The CDR3 loop reads CASSETGLNSPLHF. The DNA of the CDR3 is TGTGCCAGCAGCGAGACAGGGTTGAATTCACCCCTCCACTTT.

This chain uses TRBV28 with TRBJ2-7, with a possible D match to TRBD2 (6 bases). This CDR3 has 14 amino acids. With 6 bases removed from V and 6 bases from J, the gap between germline ends came to 18 bases. Germline CDR1 MDHEN, CDR2 SYDVKM. The CDR3 loop is CASRSGGGGGEQYF. As DNA, the CDR3 is TGTGCCAGCAGATCCGGGGGTGGGGGTGGCGAGCAGTACTTC.

This rearrangement joins TRBV5-1 to TRBJ1-4, with D unclear. Germline V gene data show CDR1 as SGHRS and CDR2 as YFSETQ. The CDR3 totals 14 residues. Deletions cut 0 bases from V and 4 bases from J, with 7 bases between. The CDR3 loop reads CASSLGTFNEKLFF. In nucleotides, the CDR3 is TGCGCCAGCAGCTTGGGTACATTTAATGAAAAACTGTTTTTT.

J is TRBJ2-3 and V is TRBV5-1; TRBD2 matches 11 bases. CDR1 and CDR2 (germline): SGHRS, YFSETQ. The trim removed 0 bases at V and 4 bases at J, leaving 10 bases unmatched. This CDR3 is built from 18 residues. CDR3 nucleotide sequence: TGCGCCAGCAGCTTGGCCGGTATCGCTAGCGGGAGGTCAGATACGCAGTATTTT. It is translated as CASSLAGIASGRSDTQYF.

V is TRBV27 and J is TRBJ2-7; perhaps TRBD2 as D (6 bases). CDR1 MNHEY and CDR2 SMNVEV come from the germline V gene (reference sequence). Trimming removed 6 bases at V and 1 base at J, with 16 bases between. The CDR3 extends over 15 amino acids. As DNA, the CDR3 is TGTGCCAGCAGGACTCAGGGTCGGGGGTCCTACGAGCAGTACTTC. It specifies CASRTQGRGSYEQYF.

The chain carries TRBV12-5 and TRBJ2-5; possibly TRBD2 for D (6 bases). V shed 2 bases and J shed 4 bases, with 14 bases lying between them. CDR1 and CDR2 (germline): LGHNT, FRNRAP. The CDR3 has 15 residues. CDR3: CASGLIGGAGETQYF. CDR3 bases: TGTGCTAGTGGTTTGATAGGAGGGGCGGGAGAGACCCAGTACTTC.

The V and J genes are TRBV14 and TRBJ1-1; D call uncertain. V was shortened by 0 bases and J by 5 bases, with 10 bases between the two germline ends. In germline, CDR1 is SGHDN, CDR2 FVKESK. This CDR3 comprises 14 residues. The CDR3: CASSQEVEGTEAFF. The CDR3 DNA is TGTGCCAGCAGCCAAGAGGTGGAGGGAACTGAAGCTTTCTTT.

The rearrangement uses TRBV21-1 and TRBJ2-7; TRBD2, the table's D call, was not compared with the DNA. TRBV21-1 is a pseudogene. The CDR3 runs to 16 residues. The CDR3 nucleotides read TGTGCCAGCAGCAAAGATTCCCTAGCGGGGACCTACGAGCAGTACTTC. This sequence encodes CASSKDSLAGTYEQYF.

The chain is built from TRBV29-1 and TRBJ2-2, with D perhaps assigned TRBD1 or TRBD2 (6 bases each). This CDR3 region has 13 residues. V gave up 4 bases and J gave up 4 bases, with 10 bases separating them. Germline assignment: CDR1 SQVTM and CDR2 ANQGSEA. Here the CDR3 DNA reads TGCAGCGTTGTATCGGGGGCCACCGGGGAGCTGTTTTTT. As protein: CSVVSGATGELFF.

This clone showed up just once. The chain's CDR3 is CAWSKDLAKNIQYF. In DNA, the CDR3 is TGTGCCTGGAGTAAGGATCTAGCCAAAAACATTCAGTACTTC. This chain connects TRBV30 to TRBJ2-4; D unclear. The CDR3 extends over 14 amino acids. V was shortened by 2 bases and J by 0 bases, with 8 bases between the two germline ends. CDR1 and CDR2 (germline): GTSNPN, SVGIG (reference sequence).

J is TRBJ2-1 and V is TRBV18, with TRBD1 matching over 8 bases. Germline trimming cut 3 bases from V and 5 bases from J; bases unmatched to any gene: 6. This CDR3 spans 15 amino acids. Germline loops: CDR1 KGHSH, CDR2 LQKENI. The CDR3 DNA is TGTGCCAGCTCACCCATGGGGACAGGTCACAATGAGCAGTTCTTC. Its protein product is CASSPMGTGHNEQFF.

This clone was picked up one time. V and J are TRBV28 and TRBJ2-3; a possible D gene is TRBD2 (5 bases). In germline, CDR1 is MDHEN, CDR2 SYDVKM. The length of the CDR3 is 14 residues. Trimming removed 6 bases at V and 11 bases at J, with 21 bases between. CDR3 in amino acids: CASSPALGESMQYF. In DNA form, the CDR3 reads TGTGCCAGCAGCCCAGCCCTGGGAGAATCGATGCAGTATTTT.

The chain has TRBV5-1 and TRBJ1-4, with a weak D call TRBD1 (5 bases). CDR3 length: 14 amino acids. Trimming removed 4 bases at V and 3 bases at J, with 10 bases between. CDR1 is SGHRS and CDR2 is YFSETQ in the germline V gene. The CDR3 protein is CASSPDRSNEKLFF. The DNA of the CDR3 is TGCGCCAGCAGCCCCGACAGATCTAATGAAAAACTGTTTTTT. The full variable domain, with the rest looked up from reference TRBV5-1 and TRBJ1-4, is KAGVTQTPRYLIKTRGQQVTLSCSPISGHRSVSWYQQTPGQGLQFLFEYFSETQRNKGNFPGRFSGRQFSNSRSEMNVSTLELGDSALYLCASSPDRSNEKLFFGSGTQLSVL.

The V and J genes are TRBV25-1 and TRBJ2-1; D gene ambiguous. V was shortened by 8 bases and J by 5 bases, with 19 bases between the two germline ends. Germline V gene sequence: CDR1 MGHDK, CDR2 SYGVNS. The CDR3 length is 15 residues. The CDR3 coding sequence is TGTGCCAGCGCAAATCTAGGGCTACCTCACAATGAGCAGTTCTTC. Translation gives CASANLGLPHNEQFF.

The CDR3 DNA reads as TGCGCCAGCAGCTTGGATGGGATCGGGGCTTTCTTT. The encoded protein is CASSLDGIGAFF. The chain combines TRBV5-1 with TRBJ1-1; no firm D call. Germline-derived CDR1 and CDR2 are SGHRS and YFSETQ. Between the trimmed V and J ends, which lost 0 bases and 11 bases, there was a span of 11 bases. The CDR3 sequence is 12 residues long.

This sequence joins TRBV29-1 and TRBJ2-7; possibly TRBD1 or TRBD2 for D (5 bases each). This CDR3 contains 14 residues. Trimming removed 3 bases from V and 2 bases from J, with 14 bases in between. CDR1 SQVTM and CDR2 ANQGSEA come from the germline V gene. CDR3: CSVDSGTLPYEQYF. For the CDR3, the DNA is TGCAGCGTTGATTCCGGGACGCTTCCCTACGAGCAGTACTTC.